The 8 T cell receptor beta chains in this list originate from one sample, sequenced in a study of blood T cell repertoires in COVID-19. Measured with immunoSEQ multiplex PCR; TCRdb has only the in-frame clones, and not every one. The sample consists of roughly 62,000 clones, around 80% of them appearing once. Sequenced material: peripheral blood. The receptors here all came from a man aged 30 to 39 with COVID-19, enrolled during active disease.

This clone was counted only a few times. CDR3 region: CASSHRQGTSNQPQHF. DNA of the CDR3: TGCGCCAGCAGCCACCGACAGGGGACCAGCAATCAGCCCCAGCATTTT. The chain employs TRBV4-1 and TRBJ1-5; 8 nucleotides match TRBD1. With V trimmed by 3 bases and J by 1 base, 5 bases remained unmatched. Per germline, CDR1 MGHRA and CDR2 YSYEKL. CDR3 size: 16 residues.

The V call is TRBV30, the J call TRBJ1-5, with D possibly being TRBD1 (6 bases). Germline values: CDR1 GTSNPN, CDR2 SVGIG (reference sequence). CDR3 size: 11 residues. V lost 0 bases to trimming and J lost 9 bases, with 6 bases between them. As DNA, the CDR3 is TGTGCCTGGAGTGTACAGGGGCCCCAGCATTTT. This encodes CAWSVQGPQHF.

A few counts support this clone. The chain combines TRBV28 with TRBJ2-3; 8 bases are a match to TRBD2. Trimming cost V 7 bases and J 5 bases; bases outside gene matches: 14. The CDR3 sequence is 16 residues long. Germline CDR1 and CDR2: MDHEN and SYDVKM. CDR3 sequence (DNA): TGTGCCAGCACGTTTCGAAGGGCGGGAGGCCTAGATACGCAGTATTTT. Protein product: CASTFRRAGGLDTQYF.

The chain is built from TRBV6-5 and TRBJ2-1; D is perhaps TRBD2 (6 bases). Germline assignment: CDR1 MNHEY and CDR2 SVGAGI. This CDR3 has 10 amino acids. The V end was cut by 8 bases, the J end by 7 bases, with 6 bases between. The CDR3 region has the DNA TGTGCCAGCGGGAGGAATGAGCAGTTCTTC. Amino acids: CASGRNEQFF.

The V and J genes are TRBV5-5 and TRBJ1-5, with a possible D match to TRBD1 (5 bases). V gave up 2 bases and J gave up 9 bases, with 21 bases separating them. Germline loops: CDR1 SGHKS, CDR2 YYEKEE (reference sequence). The CDR3 is 16 residues long. CDR3 protein: CASSFSLVRDGSPQHF. The DNA of the CDR3 is TGTGCCAGCAGCTTCTCCTTGGTGCGGGACGGTTCGCCCCAGCATTTT. Variable domain in full (rest from reference TRBV5-5 and TRBJ1-5): DAGVTQSPTHLIKTRGQQVTLRCSPISGHKSVSWYQQVLGQGPQFIFQYYEKEERGRGNFPDRFSARQFPNYSSELNVNALLLGDSALYLCASSFSLVRDGSPQHFGDGTRLSIL.

The chain is built from TRBV29-1 and TRBJ2-7; TRBD1 aligns across 7 bases. Losses at the gene ends were 6 bases for V and 6 bases for J; bases not matched to a gene: 11. CDR3 length: 13 residues. Germline V gives CDR1 SQVTM, CDR2 ANQGSEA. The CDR3 DNA is TGCAGCGTGCCCCAGCGGACAGGCCCCGAGCAGTACTTC. Its protein product is CSVPQRTGPEQYF.

J is TRBJ1-2 and V is TRBV28; D gene unclear. Germline V CDR1 and CDR2: MDHEN, SYDVKM. V was cut by 8 bases and J by 0 bases, with 13 bases left in between. The CDR3 is made up of 14 amino acids. In DNA, the CDR3 is TGTGCCAGCTCCCTCGGAGGAGCTAACTATGGCTACACCTTC. Translation gives CASSLGGANYGYTF.

J is TRBJ1-2 and V is TRBV28; D not certain. Germline assignment: CDR1 MDHEN and CDR2 SYDVKM. V dropped 9 bases and J dropped 6 bases, with 11 bases sitting between them. CDR3 length equals 11 residues. This CDR3 reads CASMEEHGYTF. The CDR3 DNA follows: TGTGCCAGTATGGAGGAGCATGGCTACACCTTC.